This T cell receptor (beta chain) was obtained from a study of cytomegalovirus exposure and HLA in healthy donors. Background on the study: Researchers previously reported finding just under 120 million unique TCR beta sequences from roughly 170 million T cells. Study results and caveats: The dataset shows that most TCR sequences were rare, while some public TCRs occurred in many donors. Immune exposure data for these donors was limited to CMV serostatus.

Trimming took 6 bases from V and 1 from J; bases not matched to a gene: 1. The CDR3 runs to 13 residues. Germline V lookup: CDR1 WNHNN, CDR2 SYGVQD (reference sequence). A word on this clone: No antigen is known for it.

PCR employed 60 Vbeta and 13 Jbeta primers. Produced via immunoSEQ multiplex PCR; TCRdb's table is partial and in-frame only. The data hold some 96,000 clones, with less than 85% observed a single time. Sequences were obtained from PBMCs. This chain links TRBV10-1 with TRBJ1-1; 8 bases are shared with TRBD1. The TCR comes from a woman aged 60-70 years in good health and CMV-seropositive. The CDR3 DNA follows: TGCGCCAGCAGAGGGACAGGGAACACTGAAGCTTTCTTT. It encodes CASRGTGNTEAFF.